Each of the 31 T cell receptor beta chains below was sequenced from the same sample in a study of OX40 agonist ivuxolimab in advanced cancers. Sequencing was performed with immunoSEQ multiplex PCR; in TCRdb, only in-frame clones are kept and a portion is missing. The sample has tens of thousands of clones, 83% seen once; the top ten hold approximately 3.1%. This material consisted of CD4+ or CD8+ T cells sorted from blood, taken in a trial of the OX40 agonist ivuxolimab. The receptors stem from an adult with an advanced solid tumor such as melanoma, head and neck, liver or kidney cancer.

The chain employs TRBV6-5 and TRBJ1-5, with unresolved D. The CDR3 totals 12 residues. Trimming stripped 8 bases from V and 7 bases from J, with 12 bases between. Germline CDR1 reads MNHEY; CDR2 reads SVGAGI. In DNA, the CDR3 is TGTGCCAGCGACCTACTTGGGCAGCCCCAGCATTTT. Translation gives CASDLLGQPQHF.

This rearrangement joins TRBV7-6 to TRBJ2-2, with a possible D match to TRBD1 (5 bases). The CDR3 length is 15 residues. Trimming took 1 base from V and 0 from J, leaving 6 bases between them. CDR1 is SGHVS and CDR2 is FNYEAQ in the germline V gene. The CDR3 DNA sequence: TGTGCCAGCAGCTTAGTCAGGGCGAACACCGGGGAGCTGTTTTTT. Translated, it gives CASSLVRANTGELFF.

The rearrangement uses TRBV4-1 and TRBJ1-6, with 7 nucleotides matching TRBD1. V gave up 2 bases and J gave up 0 bases; unmatched junction bases: 7. From germline, CDR1 is MGHRA and CDR2 YSYEKL. The CDR3 runs 18 residues. This chain's CDR3 is CASSQQPGGSSYNSPLHF. CDR3 nucleotide sequence: TGCGCCAGCAGCCAACAACCAGGGGGTAGCTCCTATAATTCACCCCTCCACTTT.

A note on this clone: The same CDR3 can be traced to other DNA sequences in this sample. V is TRBV9 and J is TRBJ2-7, with a tentative D call TRBD1 (5 bases). This CDR3 region has 14 residues. Trimming stripped 0 bases from V and 4 bases from J, with 11 bases between. Germline CDR1 is SGDLS and CDR2 is YYNGEE. The CDR3 DNA sequence: TGTGCCAGCAGCGTAGCGACAGCCCCGTACGAGCAGTACTTC. This translates into CASSVATAPYEQYF.

This chain links TRBV19 with TRBJ1-1; possible D gene TRBD1, 6 bases. CDR1 and CDR2 (germline): LNHDA, SQIVND (reference sequence). The CDR3 runs to 13 residues. The germline V and J ends were trimmed by 8 bases and 0 bases, with 10 bases remaining between them. Written as DNA, the CDR3 is TGTGCCAGTCGGTACAGGGTGAACACTGAAGCTTTCTTT. The encoded protein is CASRYRVNTEAFF.

The chain recombines TRBV13 with TRBJ2-1; the D gene is possibly TRBD1 (6 bases). Trimming stripped 5 bases from V and 7 bases from J, with 21 bases between. This CDR3 has 16 amino acids. Germline lookup yields CDR1 PRHDT and CDR2 FYEKMQ (reference sequence). The CDR3 DNA sequence: TGTGCCAGCAGCCCCAAGGCAGGGGTTAGGTTGAATGAGCAGTTCTTC. Protein sequence: CASSPKAGVRLNEQFF.

V usage is TRBV5-6 and J usage is TRBJ2-3, with TRBD2 matching 11 bases. The CDR3 has 17 residues. V trimming: 0 bases; J trimming: 5 bases; junction bases outside the gene matches: 8. Germline lookup yields CDR1 SGHDT and CDR2 YYEEEE. For the CDR3, the DNA is TGTGCCAGCAGCTTGGTTAGCGGGGGGGCCTTAGGAGATACGCAGTATTTT. Translated, it gives CASSLVSGGALGDTQYF.

The V call is TRBV19, the J call TRBJ1-1; D remains unclear. In germline, CDR1 is LNHDA, CDR2 SQIVND (reference sequence). Trimming left V 3 bases short and J 5 bases short, with 16 bases between. The CDR3 has 15 residues. Here the CDR3 DNA reads TGTGCCAGTAGTATGCTCCTCGCCGGTGGGACTGAAGCTTTCTTT. Encoded protein: CASSMLLAGGTEAFF.

The table lists this clone with a count of one. The chain combines TRBV14 with TRBJ2-7; no definite D call. The CDR3 runs 15 residues. V shed 3 bases and J shed 3 bases, with 15 bases lying between them. Per the germline V gene, CDR1 is SGHDN and CDR2 is FVKESK. The CDR3 nucleotides read TGTGCCAGCAGCCACGTTACTAACTCCCGCTACGAGCAGTACTTC. This encodes CASSHVTNSRYEQYF.

As regards this clone: Relative to the germline gene, one junction end is altered; a read error may explain this. V and J are TRBV7-7 and TRBJ2-3; either TRBD1 or TRBD2 may supply D (6 bases each). Germline assignment: CDR1 SSHAT and CDR2 FNYEAQ (reference sequence). CDR3 length: 12 residues. In DNA form, the CDR3 reads TGTGCTAGCAGCCCCCCCGGGGGCACCGAGTATTTT. Its protein is CASSPPGGTEYF.

CDR3 coding DNA: TGTGCCAGCAGCCCGACTAGCGGGGGTACGCAGTATTTT. It translates to CASSPTSGGTQYF. The chain uses TRBV7-3 and TRBJ2-3; 12 nucleotides align to TRBD2. The ends lost 5 bases at V and 8 bases at J; junction bases unmatched: 2. The CDR3 length is 13 residues. CDR1 SGHTA and CDR2 FQGTGA come from the germline V gene.

J is TRBJ2-3 and V is TRBV13; D gene unclear. Trimming shortened V by 5 bases and J by 1 base, and 7 bases separated the two germline ends. The CDR3 covers 13 residues. The germline V gene encodes CDR1 PRHDT and CDR2 FYEKMQ (reference sequence). The DNA of the CDR3 is TGTGCCAGCAGCATTCCGGGCACAGATACGCAGTATTTT. It specifies CASSIPGTDTQYF.

This clone was seen more than once but under ten times. J is TRBJ2-5 and V is TRBV11-2, with TRBD2 identical over 7 bases. The trim removed 0 bases at V and 3 bases at J, leaving 1 base unmatched. The CDR3 covers 14 residues. The germline V gene encodes CDR1 SGHAT and CDR2 FQNNGV. CDR3 loop: CASSLDAGEETQYF. CDR3 coding DNA: TGTGCCAGCAGCTTAGACGCGGGGGAAGAGACCCAGTACTTC.

The chain couples TRBV7-3 to TRBJ1-4; 9 bases are a match to TRBD1. The CDR3 runs to 14 residues. Per germline, CDR1 SGHTA and CDR2 FQGTGA. The ends lost 5 bases at V and 6 bases at J; junction bases unmatched: 4. CDR3 DNA: TGTGCCAGCAGCCCCCGGACAGGGGATGAAAAACTGTTTTTT. It is translated as CASSPRTGDEKLFF.

This chain connects TRBV19 to TRBJ2-3, with 7 bases that match TRBD2. The V and J ends lost 0 bases and 4 bases, in that order; junction bases with no gene match: 10. The CDR3 runs to 17 residues. The germline CDR1 and CDR2 sequences are LNHDA and SQIVND (reference sequence). The CDR3 region has the DNA TGTGCCAGTAGTATAGAGGGGGGGTCCGATGTCGCAGATACGCAGTATTTT. It specifies CASSIEGGSDVADTQYF.

The rearrangement links TRBV20-1 to TRBJ2-7; 7 bases are a match to TRBD1. Germline V CDR1 and CDR2: DFQATT, SNEGSKA (reference sequence). The junction had 1 base not matched to a gene; V was cut back by 4 bases and J by 7 bases. The CDR3 totals 10 residues. The CDR3 DNA reads as TGCAGTGCTAAGGACAGGGAGCAGTACTTC. Protein product: CSAKDREQYF.

The chain carries TRBV9 and TRBJ2-3; D is perhaps TRBD2 (5 bases). CDR3 length equals 15 residues. Germline CDR1 is SGDLS and CDR2 is YYNGEE. V gave up 1 base and J gave up 4 bases, with 13 bases separating them. This CDR3 reads CASSVSTVGADTQYF. CDR3 sequence (DNA): TGTGCCAGCAGCGTATCAACCGTCGGGGCAGATACGCAGTATTTT. The entire variable domain, with the rest obtained from reference TRBV9 and TRBJ2-3, is as follows: DSGVTQTPKHLITATGQRVTLRCSPRSGDLSVYWYQQSLDQGLQFLIQYYNGEERAKGNILERFSAQQFPDLHSELNLSSLELGDSALYFCASSVSTVGADTQYFGPGTRLTVL.

V usage is TRBV5-4 and J usage is TRBJ2-3, with D tentatively TRBD1 or TRBD2 (5 bases each). Germline assignment: CDR1 SGHNT and CDR2 YYREEE (reference sequence). The CDR3 is 14 amino acids. V shed 5 bases and J shed 6 bases, with 16 bases lying between them. Here the CDR3 reads CASSGTQRGDTQYF. For the CDR3, the DNA is TGTGCCAGCAGTGGGACCCAACGAGGGGATACGCAGTATTTT.

This rearrangement joins TRBV2 to TRBJ1-4, with D possibly matching TRBD1 (6 bases). The V end lost 4 bases, the J end lost 5 bases, and 11 bases lay between the germline ends. The CDR3 has 14 amino acids. Germline CDR1 SNHLY, CDR2 FYNNEI. The CDR3 coding sequence is TGTGCCAGCAGTGTTGAGGGGGGGAATGAAAAACTGTTTTTT. Encoded protein: CASSVEGGNEKLFF.

This clone was observed once. The rearrangement uses TRBV7-9 and TRBJ2-1; a possible D gene is TRBD1 (6 bases). This CDR3 spans 16 amino acids. CDR1 and CDR2 (germline): SEHNR, FQNEAQ (reference sequence). The V end was cut by 1 base, the J end by 8 bases, with 18 bases between. The CDR3, as DNA: TGTGCCAGCAGCTTAGGAAGGGTCCAGGGGCTCGATGAGCAGTTCTTC. Encoded protein: CASSLGRVQGLDEQFF.

The chain employs TRBV5-1 and TRBJ1-3; TRBD1 is a possible D gene (5 bases). The V gene lost 0 bases and the J gene lost 3 bases, with 7 bases spanning the gap. The CDR3 totals 14 residues. Germline V CDR1 and CDR2: SGHRS, YFSETQ. The CDR3 DNA reads as TGCGCCAGCAGCTTGGGGGACGGTGGAAACACCATATATTTT. Its protein is CASSLGDGGNTIYF.

The chain combines TRBV4-1 with TRBJ1-1; 9 nucleotides line up with TRBD1. Per the germline V gene, CDR1 is MGHRA and CDR2 is YSYEKL. The V gene end was trimmed by 4 bases and the J gene end by 10 bases; junction bases not matched to a gene: 10. There are 14 residues in the CDR3. The CDR3, as DNA: TGCGCCAGCAGCCTTGGACAGGGGAAGCTCGTAGCTTTCTTT. This translates into CASSLGQGKLVAFF.

The V call is TRBV11-3, the J call TRBJ2-7, with TRBD1 matching 7 bases. J lost 7 bases, V lost 3 bases, and 12 bases had no gene match. The CDR3 runs 15 residues. Germline V CDR1 and CDR2: SGHNT, YENEEA. The CDR3 is CASSFPGDRAGEQYF. The DNA of the CDR3 is TGTGCCAGCAGCTTCCCAGGGGACAGAGCTGGAGAGCAGTACTTC. Using reference TRBV11-3 and TRBJ2-7 for the parts outside the CDR3, the full variable domain is EAGVVQSPRYKIIEKKQPVAFWCNPISGHNTLYWYLQNLGQGPELLIRYENEEAVDDSQLPKDRFSAERLKGVDSTLKIQPAELGDSAVYLCASSFPGDRAGEQYFGPGTRLTVT.

V and J are TRBV10-3 and TRBJ2-3; D gene unclear. The V gene lost 6 bases and the J gene lost 5 bases, with 6 bases spanning the gap. The CDR3 consists of 11 residues. Per germline, CDR1 ENHRY and CDR2 SYGVKD. The CDR3 DNA sequence: TGTGCCATCAGCGAACGAGATACGCAGTATTTT. Translation gives CAISERDTQYF.

CDR3 coding DNA: TGTGCCAGCAGTTCGTCTACAGGGTCTCAGCCCCAGCATTTT. The encoded protein is CASSSSTGSQPQHF. The chain carries TRBV6-5 and TRBJ1-5; a weak D match, TRBD1 (6 bases). Germline-derived CDR1 and CDR2 are MNHEY and SVGAGI. The length of the CDR3 is 14 residues. Trimming cost V 4 bases and J 6 bases, with 13 bases left between them.

This chain uses TRBV19 with TRBJ2-7; 9 bases align to TRBD1. Per the germline V gene, CDR1 is LNHDA and CDR2 is SQIVND (reference sequence). The CDR3 runs to 15 residues. V lost 4 bases, J lost 5 bases, and 9 bases stayed unmatched. CDR3 amino acids: CASSTRQGVVNEQYF. CDR3 DNA: TGTGCCAGTAGTACCCGACAGGGGGTTGTTAACGAGCAGTACTTC.

CDR3 nucleotide sequence: TGTGCCAGTTTGGGACCGGGGGTATTGGAGCAGTACTTC. This gives the protein CASLGPGVLEQYF. J is TRBJ2-7 and V is TRBV2; possibly TRBD2 for D (6 bases). Germline V gene sequence: CDR1 SNHLY, CDR2 FYNNEI. Trimming took 9 bases from V and 7 from J, leaving 19 bases between them. The CDR3 totals 13 residues. Supplemented by reference TRBV2 and TRBJ2-7, the full variable domain reads EPEVTQTPSHQVTQMGQEVILRCVPISNHLYFYWYRQILGQKVEFLVSFYNNEISEKSEIFDDQFSVERPDGSNFTLKIRSTKLEDSAMYFCASLGPGVLEQYFGPGTRLTVT.

This chain joins TRBV7-9 and TRBJ2-2; tentative D call: TRBD2 (5 bases). Germline loops: CDR1 SEHNR, CDR2 FQNEAQ (reference sequence). V was pared by 8 bases and J by 0 bases, with 16 bases between. This CDR3 has 16 residues. In DNA form, the CDR3 reads TGTGCCAGCGGTTTAGGACTGACATCGAACACCGGGGAGCTGTTTTTT. It is translated as CASGLGLTSNTGELFF.

This clone was recorded a few times. The chain carries TRBV5-1 and TRBJ2-7, with 12 bases matching TRBD2. The CDR3 consists of 16 residues. Trimming took 4 bases from V and 2 from J; bases not matched to a gene: 7. Germline V gives CDR1 SGHRS, CDR2 YFSETQ. CDR3 sequence (DNA): TGCGCCAGCAGCGTCCTACTAGCGGGGGGCCCCTACGAGCAGTACTTC. Translated: CASSVLLAGGPYEQYF.

The chain uses TRBV6-1 and TRBJ2-1; 9 positions match TRBD2. This CDR3 has 17 residues. The germline CDR1 and CDR2 sequences are MNHNS and SASEGT. The J segment lost 5 bases and the V segment lost 4 bases, leaving 12 bases of the junction unmatched. The CDR3 nucleotides are TGTGCCAGCAGTGGGACCCCTCCTGGCGGGGGGGACAATGAGCAGTTCTTC. It encodes CASSGTPPGGGDNEQFF.

This chain joins TRBV5-1 and TRBJ1-2; 11 bases are shared with TRBD1. Losses at the gene ends were 0 bases for V and 5 bases for J; bases not matched to a gene: 9. CDR1 is SGHRS and CDR2 is YFSETQ in the germline V gene. The CDR3 is 17 residues long. CDR3 residues: CASSLGGQGAMAYGYTF. The CDR3 nucleotides are TGCGCCAGCAGCTTGGGAGGACAGGGGGCTATGGCGTATGGCTACACCTTC.